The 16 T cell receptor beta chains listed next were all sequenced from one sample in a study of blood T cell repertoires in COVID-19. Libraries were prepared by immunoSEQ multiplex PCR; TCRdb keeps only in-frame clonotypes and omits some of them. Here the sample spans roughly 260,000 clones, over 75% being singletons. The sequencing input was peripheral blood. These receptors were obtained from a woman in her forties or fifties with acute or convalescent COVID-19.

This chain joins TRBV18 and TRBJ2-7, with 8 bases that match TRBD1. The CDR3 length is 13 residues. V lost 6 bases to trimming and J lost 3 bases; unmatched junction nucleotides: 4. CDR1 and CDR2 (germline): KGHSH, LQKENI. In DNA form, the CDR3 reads TGTGCCAGCTCGCTTGGACAGGGCTACGAGCAGTACTTC. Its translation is CASSLGQGYEQYF.

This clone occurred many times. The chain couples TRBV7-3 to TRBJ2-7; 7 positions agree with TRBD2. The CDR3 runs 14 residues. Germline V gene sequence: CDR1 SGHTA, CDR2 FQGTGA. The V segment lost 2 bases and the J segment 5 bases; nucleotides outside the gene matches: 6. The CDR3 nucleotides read TGTGCCAGCAGCTTAGGCGGGAGTGCGAACGAGCAGTACTTC. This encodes CASSLGGSANEQYF.

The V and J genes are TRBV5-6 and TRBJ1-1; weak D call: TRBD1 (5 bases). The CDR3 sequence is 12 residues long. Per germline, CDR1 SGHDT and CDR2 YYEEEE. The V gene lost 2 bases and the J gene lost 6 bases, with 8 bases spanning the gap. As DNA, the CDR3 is TGTGCCAGCAGCTTTAGACAGTCTGAAGCTTTCTTT. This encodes CASSFRQSEAFF.

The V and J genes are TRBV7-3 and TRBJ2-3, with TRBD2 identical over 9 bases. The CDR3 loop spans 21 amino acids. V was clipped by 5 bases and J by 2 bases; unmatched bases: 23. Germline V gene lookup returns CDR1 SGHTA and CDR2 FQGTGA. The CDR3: CASSKTSGGTPNSKFTDTQYF. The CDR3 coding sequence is TGTGCCAGCAGCAAGACTAGCGGAGGCACCCCTAACTCCAAATTCACAGATACGCAGTATTTT.

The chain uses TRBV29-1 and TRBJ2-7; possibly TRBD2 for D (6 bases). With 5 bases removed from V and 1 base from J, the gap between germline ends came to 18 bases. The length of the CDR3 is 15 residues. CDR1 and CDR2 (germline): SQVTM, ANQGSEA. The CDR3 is CSVIRGASASYEQYF. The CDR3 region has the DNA TGCAGCGTTATTCGTGGGGCTAGCGCGTCCTACGAGCAGTACTTC.

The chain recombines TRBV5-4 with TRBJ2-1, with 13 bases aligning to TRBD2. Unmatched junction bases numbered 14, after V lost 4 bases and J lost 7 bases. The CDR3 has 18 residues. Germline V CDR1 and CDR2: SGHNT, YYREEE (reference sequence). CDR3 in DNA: TGTGCCAGCAGCCCCAACCCCCTACTAGCGGGAGGGTCAAATGAGCAGTTCTTC. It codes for CASSPNPLLAGGSNEQFF.

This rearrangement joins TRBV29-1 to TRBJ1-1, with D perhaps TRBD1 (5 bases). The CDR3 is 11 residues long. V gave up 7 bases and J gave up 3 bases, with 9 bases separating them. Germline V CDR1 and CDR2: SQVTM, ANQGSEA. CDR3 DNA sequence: TGCAGCGGTAAGGGGTACACTGAAGCTTTCTTT. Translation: CSGKGYTEAFF.

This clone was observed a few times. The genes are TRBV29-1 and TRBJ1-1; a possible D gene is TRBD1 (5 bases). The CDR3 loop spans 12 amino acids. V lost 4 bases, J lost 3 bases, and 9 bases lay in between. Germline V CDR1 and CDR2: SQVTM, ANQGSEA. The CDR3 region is CSVASGDTEAFF. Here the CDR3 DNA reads TGCAGCGTTGCGTCGGGGGACACTGAAGCTTTCTTT.

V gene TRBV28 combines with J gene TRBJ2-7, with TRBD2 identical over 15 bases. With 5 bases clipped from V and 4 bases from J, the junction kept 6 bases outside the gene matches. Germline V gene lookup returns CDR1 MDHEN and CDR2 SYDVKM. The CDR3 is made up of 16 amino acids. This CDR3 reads CASSGWGLAGGYEQYF. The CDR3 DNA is TGTGCCAGCAGTGGGTGGGGACTAGCGGGAGGTTACGAGCAGTACTTC.

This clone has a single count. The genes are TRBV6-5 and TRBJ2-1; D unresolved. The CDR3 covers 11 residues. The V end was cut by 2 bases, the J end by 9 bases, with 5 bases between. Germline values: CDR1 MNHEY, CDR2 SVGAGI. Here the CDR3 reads CASSYGTEQFF. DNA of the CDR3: TGTGCCAGCAGTTACGGCACTGAGCAGTTCTTC.

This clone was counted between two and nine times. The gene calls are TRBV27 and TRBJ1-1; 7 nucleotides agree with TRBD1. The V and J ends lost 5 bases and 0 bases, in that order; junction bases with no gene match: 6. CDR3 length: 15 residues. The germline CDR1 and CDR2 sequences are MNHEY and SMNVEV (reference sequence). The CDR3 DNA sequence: TGTGCCAGCAGTCGGCAGGGGGGTATGAACACTGAAGCTTTCTTT. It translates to CASSRQGGMNTEAFF.

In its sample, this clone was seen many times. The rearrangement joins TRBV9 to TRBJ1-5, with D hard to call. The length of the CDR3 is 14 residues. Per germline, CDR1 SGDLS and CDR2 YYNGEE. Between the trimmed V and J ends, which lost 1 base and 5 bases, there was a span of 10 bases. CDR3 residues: CASSVSIGHQPQHF. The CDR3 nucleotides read TGTGCCAGCAGCGTATCAATTGGCCATCAGCCCCAGCATTTT.

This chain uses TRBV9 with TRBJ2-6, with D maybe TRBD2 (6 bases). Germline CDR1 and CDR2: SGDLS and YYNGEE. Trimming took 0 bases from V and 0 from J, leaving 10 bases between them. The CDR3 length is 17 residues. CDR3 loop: CASSVATGVSGANVLTF. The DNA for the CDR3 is TGTGCCAGCAGCGTAGCTACGGGGGTCTCTGGGGCCAACGTCCTGACTTTC.

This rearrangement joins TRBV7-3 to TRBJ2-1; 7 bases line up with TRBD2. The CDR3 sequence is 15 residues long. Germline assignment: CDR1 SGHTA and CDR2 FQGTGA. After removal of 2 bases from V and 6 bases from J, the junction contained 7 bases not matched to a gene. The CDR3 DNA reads TGTGCCAGCAGCTTAGGCGGGAGCCTCCGCAATGAGCAGTTCTTC. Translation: CASSLGGSLRNEQFF.

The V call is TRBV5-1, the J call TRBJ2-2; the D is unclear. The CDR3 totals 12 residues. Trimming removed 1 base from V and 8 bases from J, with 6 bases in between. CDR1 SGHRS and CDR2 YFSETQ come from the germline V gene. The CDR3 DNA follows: TGCGCCAGCAGCTTGAACGGTGGGGAGCTGTTTTTT. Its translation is CASSLNGGELFF. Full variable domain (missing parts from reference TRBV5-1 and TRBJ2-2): KAGVTQTPRYLIKTRGQQVTLSCSPISGHRSVSWYQQTPGQGLQFLFEYFSETQRNKGNFPGRFSGRQFSNSRSEMNVSTLELGDSALYLCASSLNGGELFFGEGSRLTVL.

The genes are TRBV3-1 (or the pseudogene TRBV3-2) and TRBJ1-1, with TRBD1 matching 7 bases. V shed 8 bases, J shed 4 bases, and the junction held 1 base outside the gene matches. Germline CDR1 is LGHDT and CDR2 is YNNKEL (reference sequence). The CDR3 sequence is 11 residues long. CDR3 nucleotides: TGTGCCAGCCAGGGGGGCACTGAAGCTTTCTTT. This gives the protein CASQGGTEAFF.